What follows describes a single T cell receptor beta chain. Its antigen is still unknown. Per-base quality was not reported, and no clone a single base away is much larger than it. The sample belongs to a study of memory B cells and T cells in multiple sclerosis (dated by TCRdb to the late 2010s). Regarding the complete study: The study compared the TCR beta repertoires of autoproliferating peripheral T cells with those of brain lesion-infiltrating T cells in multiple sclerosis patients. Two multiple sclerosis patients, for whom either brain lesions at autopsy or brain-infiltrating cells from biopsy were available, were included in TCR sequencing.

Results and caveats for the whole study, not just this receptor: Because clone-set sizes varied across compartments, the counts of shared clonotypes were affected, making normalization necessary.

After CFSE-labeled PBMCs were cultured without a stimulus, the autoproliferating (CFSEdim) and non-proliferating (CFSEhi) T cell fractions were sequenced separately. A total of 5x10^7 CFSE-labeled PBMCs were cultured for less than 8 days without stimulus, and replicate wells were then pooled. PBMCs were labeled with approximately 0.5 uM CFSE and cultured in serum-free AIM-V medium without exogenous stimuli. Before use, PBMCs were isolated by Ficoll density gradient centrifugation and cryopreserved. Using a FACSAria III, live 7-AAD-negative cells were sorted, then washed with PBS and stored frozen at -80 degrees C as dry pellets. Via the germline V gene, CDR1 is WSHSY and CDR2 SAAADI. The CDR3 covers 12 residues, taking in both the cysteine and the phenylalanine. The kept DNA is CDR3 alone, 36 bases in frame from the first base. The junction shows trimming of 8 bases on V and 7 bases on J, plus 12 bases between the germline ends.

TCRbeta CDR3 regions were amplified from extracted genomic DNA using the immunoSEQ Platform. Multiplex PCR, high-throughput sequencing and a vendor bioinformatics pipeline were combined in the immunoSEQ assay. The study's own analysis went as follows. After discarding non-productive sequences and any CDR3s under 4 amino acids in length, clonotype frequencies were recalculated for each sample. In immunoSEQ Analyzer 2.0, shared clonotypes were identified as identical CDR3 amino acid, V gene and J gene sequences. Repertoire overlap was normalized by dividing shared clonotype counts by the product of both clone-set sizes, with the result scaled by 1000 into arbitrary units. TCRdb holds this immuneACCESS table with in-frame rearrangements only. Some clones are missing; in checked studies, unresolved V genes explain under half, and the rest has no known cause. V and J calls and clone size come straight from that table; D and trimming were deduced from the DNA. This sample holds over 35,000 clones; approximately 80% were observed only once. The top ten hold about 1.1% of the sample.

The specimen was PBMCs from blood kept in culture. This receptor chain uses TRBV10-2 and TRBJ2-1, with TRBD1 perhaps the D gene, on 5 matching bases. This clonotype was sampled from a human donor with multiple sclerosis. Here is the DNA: TGCGCCAGCTGCCAGGGCCGGAATGAGCAGTTCTTC. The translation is CASCQGRNEQFF.